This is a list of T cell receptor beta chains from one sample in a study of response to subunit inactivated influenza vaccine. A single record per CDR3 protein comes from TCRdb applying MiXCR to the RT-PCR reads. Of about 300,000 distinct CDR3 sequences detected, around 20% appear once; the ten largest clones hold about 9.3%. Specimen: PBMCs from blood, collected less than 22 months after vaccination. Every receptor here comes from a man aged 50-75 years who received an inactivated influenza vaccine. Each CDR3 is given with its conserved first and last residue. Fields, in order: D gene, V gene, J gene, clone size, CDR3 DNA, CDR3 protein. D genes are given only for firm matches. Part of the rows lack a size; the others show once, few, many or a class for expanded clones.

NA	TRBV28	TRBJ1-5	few	TGTGCCAGCAGTTTATCGGTGTTAGTAAGTGGCAATCAGCCCCAGCATTTT	CASSLSVLVSGNQPQHF
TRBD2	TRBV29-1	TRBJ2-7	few	TGCAGCGTTGTCGGGGTAGCGGGAGGCCCGTCCTACGAGCAGTACTTC	CSVVGVAGGPSYEQYF
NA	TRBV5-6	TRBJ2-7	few	TGTGCCAGCAGCCCTTTTGGACAGAACTACGAGCAGTACTTC	CASSPFGQNYEQYF
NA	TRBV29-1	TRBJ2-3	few	TGCAGCGTTGAAGATATTAGGGGAAGGAGCACAGATACGCAGTATTTT	CSVEDIRGRSTDTQYF
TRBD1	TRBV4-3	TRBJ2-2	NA	TGCGCCAGCAGCCAAGACGAGGGGGCCCCCGGGGAGCTGTTTTTT	CASSQDEGAPGELFF
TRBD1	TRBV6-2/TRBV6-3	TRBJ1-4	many	TGTGCCAGCAGCTACGAACGTTCCGGGACAGATCCTGGAAAACTGTTTTTT	CASSYERSGTDPGKLFF
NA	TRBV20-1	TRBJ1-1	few	TGCAGAACCCTTGCTGGGAACACTGAAGCTTTCTTT	CRTLAGNTEAFF
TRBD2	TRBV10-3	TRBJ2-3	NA	TGTGCCATCAGTACCCGACTAGCGGGCGGCACAGATACGCAGTATTTT	CAISTRLAGGTDTQYF
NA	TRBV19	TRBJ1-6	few	TGTGCCAGTAGTCCTCGACGGGGGGCAGATTCACCCCTCCACTTT	CASSPRRGADSPLHF
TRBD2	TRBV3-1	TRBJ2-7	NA	TGTGCCAGCAGCCAAGGCGGGGGGAGGGGTTACGAGCAGTACTTC	CASSQGGGRGYEQYF
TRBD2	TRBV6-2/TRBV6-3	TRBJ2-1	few	TGTGCCAGCAGTTACACTAGCGGGGGTTACAATGAGCAGTTCTTC	CASSYTSGGYNEQFF
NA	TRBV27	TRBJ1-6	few	TGTGCCAGCAGTTTATCGGCAGCCAGCTCCTATAATTCACCCCTCCACTTT	CASSLSAASSYNSPLHF
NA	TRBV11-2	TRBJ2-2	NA	TGTGCCAGCAGCTTAGGGGCCCCTGCTGGAATGAACACCGGGGAGCTGTTTTTT	CASSLGAPAGMNTGELFF
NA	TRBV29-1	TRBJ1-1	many	TGCAGCGTTGAAGGGGGTGGTAAAGCTTTCTTT	CSVEGGGKAFF
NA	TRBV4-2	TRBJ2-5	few	TGTGCCAGCAGCCCCGACACCCAAGAGACCCAGTACTTC	CASSPDTQETQYF
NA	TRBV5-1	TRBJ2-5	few	TGCGCCAGCAATCCTCGTCCCCAAGAGACCCAGTACTTC	CASNPRPQETQYF
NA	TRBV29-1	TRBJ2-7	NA	TGCAGCGTTGAAGGGGGGGCGCGGGAGCAGTACTTC	CSVEGGAREQYF
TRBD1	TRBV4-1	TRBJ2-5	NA	TGCGCCAGCAGCCCCCGGGACAGGGGACAAGAGACCCAGTACTTC	CASSPRDRGQETQYF
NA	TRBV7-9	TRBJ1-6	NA	TGTGCCAGCAGCTTTAGGGCGGCAGGCTCACCCCTCCACTTT	CASSFRAAGSPLHF
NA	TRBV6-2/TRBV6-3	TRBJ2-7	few	TGTGCCAGCAGGACGCTGAGAGGGCCCTCCTACGAGCAGTACTTC	CASRTLRGPSYEQYF
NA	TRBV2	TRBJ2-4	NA	TGTGCCAGCAGTGAGTCCAGAGGCTACAAAAACATTCAGTACTTC	CASSESRGYKNIQYF
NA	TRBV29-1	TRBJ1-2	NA	TGCAGCGTTGCGCTTAGTGCTAACTATGGCTACACCTTC	CSVALSANYGYTF
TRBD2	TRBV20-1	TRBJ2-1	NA	TGCAGTGCTAGAGGACTAGCGGGAGTTGGAAATGAGCAGTTCTTC	CSARGLAGVGNEQFF
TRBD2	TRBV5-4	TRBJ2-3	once	TGTGCCAGCAGTTTAGCGGGAGGCCTAACAGATACGCAGTATTTT	CASSLAGGLTDTQYF
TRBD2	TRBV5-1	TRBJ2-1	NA	TGCGCCAGCAGCTTGGTCCTTCGGGGGAGGGATTACAATGAGCAGTTCTTC	CASSLVLRGRDYNEQFF
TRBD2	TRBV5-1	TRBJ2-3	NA	TGCGCCAGCAGCGGAGGGACTAGCGGAAGCACAGATACGCAGTATTTT	CASSGGTSGSTDTQYF
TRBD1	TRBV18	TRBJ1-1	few	TGTGCCAGCTCACCCCGACAGGGTTTTAACACTGAAGCTTTCTTT	CASSPRQGFNTEAFF
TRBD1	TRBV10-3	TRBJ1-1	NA	TGTGCCATCAGAGCAGGGGGAGGCACTGAAGCTTTCTTT	CAIRAGGGTEAFF
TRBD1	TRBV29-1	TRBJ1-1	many	TGCAGCGTGGACAGGGGAGAGGGCACTGAAGCTTTCTTT	CSVDRGEGTEAFF
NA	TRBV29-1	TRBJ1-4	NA	TGCAGCGTTGAAGGACAGGTGGGGGAAAAACTGTTTTTT	CSVEGQVGEKLFF
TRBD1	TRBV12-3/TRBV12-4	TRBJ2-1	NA	TGTGCCAGCAGTTTAGCCAGGGGGCGAGGTCGCAATGAGCAGTTCTTC	CASSLARGRGRNEQFF
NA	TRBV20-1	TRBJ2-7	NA	TGCAGTGCTAGAGGAACCTACGAGCAGTACTTC	CSARGTYEQYF
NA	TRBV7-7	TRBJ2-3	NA	TGTGCTAGCAGCCCCGGGACCGGTACGCAGTATTTT	CASSPGTGTQYF
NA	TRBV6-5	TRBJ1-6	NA	TGTGCCAGCAGTTACGGGGGGCTTAGGTCACCCCTCCACTTT	CASSYGGLRSPLHF
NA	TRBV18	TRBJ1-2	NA	TGTGCCAGCTCACCATCAGTATACCACTATGGCTACACCTTC	CASSPSVYHYGYTF
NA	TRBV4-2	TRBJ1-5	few	TGTGCCAGCAGCCAAGATGCCGGAAGGGGAGGTAGCAATCAGCCCCAGCATTTT	CASSQDAGRGGSNQPQHF
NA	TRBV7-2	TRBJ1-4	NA	NA	CASSEGTVNEKLFFF
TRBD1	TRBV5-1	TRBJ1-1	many	TGCGCCAGCAGCTGGGACAGCTTGAACACTGAAGCTTTCTTT	CASSWDSLNTEAFF
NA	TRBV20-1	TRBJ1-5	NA	TGCAGTGCTACCCTCGGGTCGGGCAATCAGCCCCAGCATTTT	CSATLGSGNQPQHF
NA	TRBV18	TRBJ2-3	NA	TGTGCCAGCTCACCACGAGGGCCCTCAGATACGCAGTATTTT	CASSPRGPSDTQYF
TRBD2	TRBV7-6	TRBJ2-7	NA	TGTGCCAGCAGCTTAGCGGAGACTAGCGGGGCGTTTTCCTACGAGCAGTACTTC	CASSLAETSGAFSYEQYF
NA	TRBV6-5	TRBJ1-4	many	TGTGCCAGCAGTTATACGGGGGCTAAGGAAAAACTGTTTTTT	CASSYTGAKEKLFF
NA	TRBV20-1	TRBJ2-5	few	TGCAGTGCTAGAGATCCTCCGGGAGTCTTACGAGAGACCCAGTACTTC	CSARDPPGVLRETQYF
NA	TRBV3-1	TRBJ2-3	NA	TGTGCCAGCAGCCAAGTCCAGACAGATACGCAGTATTTT	CASSQVQTDTQYF
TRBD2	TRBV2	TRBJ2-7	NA	TGTGCCAGCAACCCGGGACTAGCGGTTTACGAGCAGTACTTC	CASNPGLAVYEQYF
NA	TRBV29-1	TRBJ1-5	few	TGCAGCGTGGGACGGGAACCCCATCAGCCCCAGCATTTT	CSVGREPHQPQHF
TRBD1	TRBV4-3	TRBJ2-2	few	TGCGCCAGCAGCCTAGGGACAGGGGGCAGTAACACCGGGGAGCTGTTTTTT	CASSLGTGGSNTGELFF
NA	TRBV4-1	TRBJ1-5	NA	TGCGCCAGCAGCCAAAGCCCCTCCAGGAATCAGCCCCAGCATTTT	CASSQSPSRNQPQHF
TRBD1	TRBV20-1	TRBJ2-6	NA	TGCAGTGCTGGGACAGGGACGTTCTCTGGGGCCAACGTCCTGACTTTC	CSAGTGTFSGANVLTF
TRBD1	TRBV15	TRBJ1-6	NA	TGTGCCACCAGCAACGGACAGGTCGGGAATTCACCCCTCCACTTT	CATSNGQVGNSPLHF
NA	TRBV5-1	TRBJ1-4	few	TGCGCCAGCAGGTGGACGGGCAGTTCAACTAATGAAAAACTGTTTTTT	CASRWTGSSTNEKLFF
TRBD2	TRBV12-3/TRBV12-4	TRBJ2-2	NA	TGTGCCAGCAGTCTATTGACTAGCGGGATTAGGGCCGGGGAGCTGTTTTTT	CASSLLTSGIRAGELFF
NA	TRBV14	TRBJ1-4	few	TGTGCCAGCAGCCAGCAAACGGGTCGTAATGAAAAACTGTTTTTT	CASSQQTGRNEKLFF